A selection of T cell receptor beta chains follows, all from one sample in a study of cytomegalovirus exposure and HLA in healthy donors. Some clones are missing from TCRdb's copy, which holds only in-frame ones; the method was immunoSEQ multiplex PCR. Seen here are fewer than 250,000 clones, about four fifths observed once, and the top ten hold about 6%. Sequenced sample: PBMCs. The receptor set was obtained from a middle-aged man in good health and CMV-seropositive. The CDR3 runs from the conserved cysteine through the conserved F or W. A D gene is named only where the DNA matches it firmly. Part of the rows lack a size; the others show once, few, many or a class for expanded clones.

d_call j_call cdr3_length clone_size v_call cdr3_nt cdr3_aa
NA TRBJ1-2 15 few TRBV14 TGTGCCAGCAGGGAGCGGGGGTCCAGGGCCCATGGCTACACCTTC CASRERGSRAHGYTF
NA TRBJ1-1 14 once TRBV27 TGTGCCAGCAGTTTCGGTAGGGAGGGGACTGAAGCTTTCTTT CASSFGREGTEAFF
NA TRBJ1-2 14 NA TRBV5-6 TGTGCCAGCAGCTTGAGGCCCGGGAACTATGGCTACACCTTC CASSLRPGNYGYTF
NA TRBJ2-6 13 NA TRBV7-3 TGTGCCTCGACAGCCTCTGGGGCCAACGTCCTGACTTTC CASTASGANVLTF
NA TRBJ2-7 13 NA TRBV6-5 TGTGCCAGCACCTCAGGGATGATCTACGAGCAGTACTTC CASTSGMIYEQYF
NA TRBJ1-5 13 NA TRBV5-1 TGCGCCAGCTCGGGTAGGCCCGACCAGCCCCAGCATTTT CASSGRPDQPQHF
NA TRBJ2-7 12 NA TRBV29-1 TGCAGCGTTGAGGGCATCAACGCCGAGCAGTACTTC CSVEGINAEQYF
NA TRBJ1-2 15 NA TRBV5-6 TGTGCCAGCAGCTTGGTGCGGCAGGGAGGGGATGGCTACACCTTC CASSLVRQGGDGYTF
NA TRBJ1-2 15 once TRBV10-3 TGTGCCATCAGACCATGGGGGGAAGGGGACTATGGCTACACCTTC CAIRPWGEGDYGYTF
TRBD1 TRBJ2-2 15 NA TRBV2 TGTGCCAGCAGGGACAGGGGCCATGGGACCGGGGAGCTGTTTTTT CASRDRGHGTGELFF
NA TRBJ1-1 15 NA TRBV5-1 TGCGCCAGCAGCTTGGCTATTGCCGAGGGCACTGAAGCTTTCTTT CASSLAIAEGTEAFF
NA TRBJ1-1 14 NA TRBV27 TGTGCCAGCAACCCTAGCCGACCTAGCACTGAAGCTTTCTTT CASNPSRPSTEAFF
NA TRBJ1-5 15 NA TRBV2 TGTGCCAGCTGGCAGGGAGGGTCGTCCAATCAGCCCCAGCATTTT CASWQGGSSNQPQHF
NA TRBJ2-5 15 NA TRBV6-1 TGTGCCAGCAGTGCGACCGGGAGCGGCCAAGAGACCCAGTACTTC CASSATGSGQETQYF
TRBD1 TRBJ1-6 18 once TRBV30 TGTGCCTGGAGTGTACGGGTAACGGGACAGGGGAACAGATCACCCCTCCACTTT CAWSVRVTGQGNRSPLHF
NA TRBJ1-1 13 NA TRBV6-1 TGTGCCAGCAGGGGGGGATTTGGCTCTGAAGCTTTCTTT CASRGGFGSEAFF
TRBD2 TRBJ2-3 18 NA TRBV6-4 TGTGCCAGCAGTGACTCGGTGACTAGCGGGAGGGCCATAGATACGCAGTATTTT CASSDSVTSGRAIDTQYF
TRBD1 TRBJ1-6 14 few TRBV7-9 TGTGCCAGCAGCTTGGGACAGAATAATTCACCCCTCCACTTT CASSLGQNNSPLHF
NA TRBJ2-3 17 NA TRBV7-8 TGTGCCAGCAGCCACGAGCAGGGGGAGGCTACCACAGATACGCAGTATTTT CASSHEQGEATTDTQYF
TRBD1 TRBJ2-3 16 NA TRBV7-9 TGTGCCAGCAGCACGAGGGACAGGGGGATTACAGATACGCAGTATTTT CASSTRDRGITDTQYF
TRBD1 TRBJ1-1 15 NA TRBV13 TGTGCCAGCAGCTTAGGAGGGACAGGGAGCACTGAAACTTTCTTT CASSLGGTGSTETFF
TRBD2 TRBJ2-1 16 NA TRBV27 TGTGCCAGCAGTTTAAGGCTAGCGGTGAATTACAATGAGCAGTTCTTC CASSLRLAVNYNEQFF
NA TRBJ2-2 12 NA TRBV27 TGTGCCAGCAGTTTCCAGGGCGGGGAGCTGTTTTTT CASSFQGGELFF
TRBD1 TRBJ2-1 14 NA TRBV15 TGTGCCACCGACAGGGGTGACTCCTACAATGAGCAGTTCTTC CATDRGDSYNEQFF
NA TRBJ2-1 11 NA TRBV14 TGTGCCAGCAGCAGAGGGATTGAGCAGTTCTTC CASSRGIEQFF
NA TRBJ1-2 15 NA TRBV14 TGTGCCAGCAGCCGAGGAGGAGGTGGCGGCTATGGCTACACCTTC CASSRGGGGGYGYTF
TRBD1 TRBJ1-1 14 NA TRBV5-1 TGCGCCAGCAGCTTAGGGACAGGTAACACTGAAGCTTTCTTT CASSLGTGNTEAFF
NA TRBJ2-5 16 few TRBV19 TGTGCCAGTAGTAAGGCCCGTGGAACAGGGAGAGAGACCCAGTACTTC CASSKARGTGRETQYF
TRBD1 TRBJ2-2 17 once TRBV2 TGTGCCAGCTCGACCCCAGCCGGGACAGGGGACACCGGGGAGCTGTTTTTT CASSTPAGTGDTGELFF
NA TRBJ1-1 16 NA TRBV19 TGTGCCAGTAGACACCCGTCCAGGTTAGGGAACACTGAAGCTTTCTTT CASRHPSRLGNTEAFF
NA TRBJ1-1 15 NA TRBV7-3 TGTGCCAGCAGCTTAACTTCAGGGATCAACACTGAAGCTTTCTTT CASSLTSGINTEAFF
TRBD2 TRBJ2-5 16 NA TRBV5-4 TGTGCCAGCAGCTTGAGTAGCGGGAGGGCCGGCGAGACCCAGTACTTC CASSLSSGRAGETQYF
NA TRBJ1-2 13 NA TRBV5-1 TGCGCCAGCAGCAAGACGGAGAATTATGGCTACACCTTC CASSKTENYGYTF
NA TRBJ2-1 15 NA TRBV19 TGTGCCAGTAGTATAGGGTCAGGGCCCTACAATGAGCAGTTCTTC CASSIGSGPYNEQFF
NA TRBJ1-1 14 few TRBV9 TGTGCCAGCAGCGGCCAGGTGGGGGGCACTGAAGCTTTCTTT CASSGQVGGTEAFF
NA TRBJ2-5 13 NA TRBV10-1 TGCGCCAGCAGCGGCGGGGTTCAAGAGACCCAGTACTTC CASSGGVQETQYF
TRBD2 TRBJ2-2 15 NA TRBV9 TGTGCCAGCAGCGTATCCGGGAGGCCGGTCGGGGAGCTGTTTTTT CASSVSGRPVGELFF
NA TRBJ1-1 14 NA TRBV5-1 TGCGCCAGCAGCAAACTCGGGGGAAACACTGAAGCTTTCTTT CASSKLGGNTEAFF
NA TRBJ1-5 14 once TRBV6-1 TGTGCCAGCAGTGAAGCTCGGGGTGGTCAGCCCCAGCATTTT CASSEARGGQPQHF
TRBD1 TRBJ1-2 15 NA TRBV18 TGTGCCAGCTCACCGCCCGGGACAGGCCCCTATGGCTACACCTTC CASSPPGTGPYGYTF
TRBD2 TRBJ2-1 15 once TRBV6-6 TGTGCCAGCAGTTACTCGGGGCGGGAGATTGGTGAGCAGTTCTTC CASSYSGREIGEQFF
TRBD2 TRBJ2-1 16 NA TRBV4-1 TGCGCCAGCAGCTACTCGGCTAGCGGCCCAAACAATGAGCAGTTCTTC CASSYSASGPNNEQFF
TRBD2 TRBJ2-7 15 NA TRBV4-1 TGCGCCAGCAGTCTAGCGGGAAGGGCGCCCGACGAGCAGTACTTC CASSLAGRAPDEQYF
NA TRBJ1-1 11 NA TRBV6-5 TGTGCCAGCAGTTACTCTTTAGAAGCTTTCTTT CASSYSLEAFF
NA TRBJ1-2 14 NA TRBV18 TGTGCCAGCTCACCTAAGGAGGGGAGCTATGGCTACACCTTC CASSPKEGSYGYTF
TRBD2 TRBJ2-3 16 NA TRBV6-1 TGTGCCAGCAGTGGACCCACACGCACTAGCGCAGATACGCAGTATTTT CASSGPTRTSADTQYF
NA TRBJ1-1 14 NA TRBV27 TGTGCCAGCAGTTTTGGGACACTGAACACTGAAGCTTTCTTT CASSFGTLNTEAFF